This T cell receptor (beta chain) was identified during a study of CD8 T cells in Susac syndrome. Germline lookup yields CDR1 MNHNY and CDR2 SVGAGI (reference sequence). This CDR3 contains 15 residues. Trimming at V came to 2 bases and at J to 4 bases, leaving 4 bases not matched to a gene. On this clonotype itself: Its antigen is currently unknown.

Study outcomes and limitations: Within Susac syndrome CD4+ T cell repertoires, clonal expansion was not evident.

Random hexamers were used to reverse transcribe an amount of roughly 0.45 to 1 ug RNA. TCRdb reprocessed the immunoSEQ multiplex PCR reads with MiXCR, giving one entry per CDR3 protein. Seen here are about 140,000 distinct CDR3 sequences, around 93% observed once, and the top ten hold more than 0.14%. Negative isolation yielded the CD8+ and CD4+ T cells, while FACS enriched the TEMRA cells. Sample: CD4+ T cells from PBMCs. The clonotype originates from a human donor with Susac syndrome. The chain links TRBV6-6 to TRBJ1-5, with 8 bases aligning to TRBD1. This CDR3 reads CASSYNGQGNQPQHF. The CDR3 nucleotides are TGTGCCAGCAGTTACAACGGACAGGGAAATCAGCCCCAGCATTTT.